The subject of this entry is one TCR beta chain. Its specificity is not known. The data derive from a study of beta chain features in type 1 diabetes. Study observations and caveats: It was possible that PCR favored shorter templates, equally so in patients and controls. The naive, central memory and Treg TCRB repertoires showed an apparent similarity that was greater among patients than among healthy donors. VDJ junctions sequenced from type 1 diabetes patients showed fewer insertions and more deletions. TCRB CDR3s were moderately but significantly shorter in Type 1 diabetes patients in all four CD4+ subsets.

CD4+ cells of the naive, central memory, regulatory and stem cell-like memory types were sorted via CD45RO/CCR7/CD25/CD127/CD95/CD27. Every bit of the isolated RNA underwent reverse transcription, so sequencing read expressed TCRB transcripts. Sequenced by immunoSEQ multiplex PCR; TCRdb stores in-frame clones only, minus some. The sample carries approximately 260,000 clones, roughly 21% recorded once. CDR1 and CDR2 (germline): LNHDA, SQIVND (reference sequence). Deletions cut 8 bases from V and 7 bases from J, with 21 bases between. This CDR3 is 16 amino acids long. The sequence derives from a woman aged 40 to 55 with type 1 diabetes. Sequenced sample: naive CD4+ T cells from blood. The rearrangement links TRBV19 to TRBJ1-6, with D tentatively TRBD1 (5 bases). The CDR3 DNA reads TGTGCCAGTCGAATGCCCCAGGGCGGATACAATTCACCCCTCCACTTT. Protein product: CASRMPQGGYNSPLHF.